This TCR beta chain comes out of a study of blood T cell repertoires in COVID-19 (dated by TCRdb to the early 2020s). Regarding the study in general: Collaborator samples came from the United States, Italy and Spain and covered acute and convalescent phases of COVID-19. The prospective study material was composed of cDNA or gDNA derived from T cells, B-cell-depleted T cells, or PBMCs. A de-identified subject ID, COVID-19 status, age in years and sex were almost always included in the sample metadata. Deeply sampled blood TCRbeta repertoires from subjects exposed to, actively infected with, or recovered from COVID-19 were included in the dataset. The samples were drawn from two sources: the first 160 participants of the ongoing ImmuneRACE study, and fewer than 1,500 subjects contributed by 6 global collaborators. Where HLA class I and class II types were available, the types were taken from metadata supplied by the sample provider, not from assay-based typing. The repertoires were released in a freely available public database meant as a resource for research on the immune response to SARS-CoV-2.

Collaborating institutions collected whole blood in K2EDTA tubes following their own protocols. For TCRbeta analysis, collaborators shipped samples as frozen whole blood, isolated PBMCs, or DNA extracted from either of those sample types. V loses 0 bases, J loses 1 base, and the germline ends lie 16 bases apart. Reading from cysteine to phenylalanine, the CDR3 counts 19 amino acids. The read is trimmed to its CDR3 DNA, 57 bases read in frame from base 1. Reading the germline V gene gives CDR1 MNHEY and CDR2 SVGEGT. To note about this clone: The antigen this receptor binds is unknown. Base-call qualities are not available, and no considerably larger clone is one nucleotide away.

The immunoSEQ Assay, a bias-controlled multiplex PCR, was used to amplify TCRbeta CDR3 regions from genomic DNA. From the authors' description of their analysis: The number of nucleated cells in each sample was estimated from the amplification of reference gene primers within the assay. To quantify the absolute abundance of each unique TCRbeta CDR3 rearrangement, sequence reads were collapsed and filtered. For each sample, productive Simpson clonality was calculated as the square root of Simpson's diversity index across productive rearrangements. Not all clones reach the TCRdb copy of this immuneACCESS table, which keeps in-frame sequences only. Checked studies attribute under half of the gap to unresolved V genes and leave the rest unexplained. That table is the source of V, J and clone size, and D and trimming were worked out from the DNA. This sample has 59,000 or so clones in its table, and over 65% of those were observed once. Around 5.2% of the sample belongs to the ten largest clones.

Overall results and qualifications from the work: How much clinical and demographic metadata was included differed by source and by participant, and the metadata was provided uncurated.

The sample comprised peripheral blood. The receptor chain draws on TRBV6-2 or TRBV6-3 and TRBJ2-6; the D gene is perhaps TRBD1, on 5 matching bases. The TCR was taken from a human donor in a cohort sampled during active COVID-19. The nucleotide sequence is given as TGTGCCAGCAGTTACTCGAATCCAGGGATGATTTCTGGGGCCAACGTCCTGACTTTC. Its translation reads: CASSYSNPGMISGANVLTF.